These 14 T cell receptor beta chains came from one sample sequenced in a study of radiotherapy plus CTLA-4 blockade in lung cancer. The assay was immunoSEQ multiplex PCR, and TCRdb's table has in-frame clones only and misses some. The table has about 59,000 clones, approximately 76% seen once. The sample here was peripheral blood, taken from a patient treated with radiotherapy plus ipilimumab. All receptors derive from a human donor with non-small cell lung cancer who had a complete response to radiotherapy plus ipilimumab.

The rearrangement joins TRBV30 to TRBJ1-4; tentative D call: TRBD1 (6 bases). V was cut by 1 base and J by 8 bases, with 17 bases left in between. The CDR3 runs to 15 residues. Per the germline V gene, CDR1 is GTSNPN and CDR2 is SVGIG (reference sequence). The CDR3: CAWSASRQVYEKLFF. The DNA of the CDR3 is TGTGCCTGGAGTGCTTCGCGACAGGTATACGAAAAACTGTTTTTT.

This clone was observed a single time. The rearrangement joins TRBV11-2 to TRBJ1-1; D remains ambiguous. Germline loops: CDR1 SGHAT, CDR2 FQNNGV. V was cut by 5 bases and J by 0 bases, with 19 bases left in between. This CDR3 has 17 amino acids. CDR3 region: CASSRQAEVLLNTEAFF. CDR3 DNA: TGTGCCAGCAGCCGCCAAGCGGAGGTGCTCTTGAACACTGAAGCTTTCTTT. Full variable domain (rest looked up from reference TRBV11-2 and TRBJ1-1): EAGVAQSPRYKIIEKRQSVAFWCNPISGHATLYWYQQILGQGPKLLIQFQNNGVVDDSQLPKDRFSAERLKGVDSTLKIQPAKLEDSAVYLCASSRQAEVLLNTEAFFGQGTRLTVV.

This sequence joins TRBV30 and TRBJ1-5; the D gene is possibly TRBD1 (6 bases). Germline assignment: CDR1 GTSNPN and CDR2 SVGIG (reference sequence). This CDR3 is built from 13 residues. V was shortened by 2 bases and J by 3 bases, with 8 bases between the two germline ends. The CDR3 loop is CAWSTGTNQPQHF. CDR3 in DNA: TGTGCCTGGAGTACAGGGACCAATCAGCCCCAGCATTTT.

The chain is built from TRBV6-5 and TRBJ1-2, with D possibly matching TRBD1 (6 bases). Trimming shortened V by 6 bases and J by 4 bases, and 15 bases separated the two germline ends. The CDR3 consists of 14 residues. Germline values: CDR1 MNHEY, CDR2 SVGAGI. CDR3 region: CASSSIGTIYGYTF. CDR3 coding DNA: TGTGCCAGCAGCTCAATCGGGACAATCTATGGCTACACCTTC.

The chain is built from TRBV7-2 and TRBJ2-4, with a tentative D call TRBD1 (5 bases). Germline CDR1 and CDR2: SGHTA and FQGNSA. This CDR3 has 14 amino acids. Trimming pared 5 bases from V and 0 bases from J, leaving 8 bases between. CDR3 in amino acids: CASSPQGAKNIQYF. The CDR3, as DNA: TGTGCCAGCAGCCCCCAGGGAGCCAAAAACATTCAGTACTTC.

CDR3 loop: CASSPAATGVSYNEQFF. In DNA form, the CDR3 reads TGCGCCAGCAGCCCGGCGGCGACAGGGGTATCCTACAATGAGCAGTTCTTC. This chain uses TRBV4-3 with TRBJ2-1, with 8 nucleotides matching TRBD1. Germline assignment: CDR1 LGHNA and CDR2 YSLEER. The V segment lost 4 bases and the J segment 1 base; nucleotides outside the gene matches: 9. The CDR3 loop spans 17 amino acids.

The rearrangement links TRBV7-9 to TRBJ2-3; maybe TRBD2 (5 bases). The CDR3 runs 15 residues. V was trimmed by 1 base and J by 6 bases, leaving 14 bases between them. Germline CDR1 is SEHNR and CDR2 is FQNEAQ (reference sequence). CDR3 bases: TGTGCCAGCAGCTTAGGAGGAGCCGGGGTCGATACGCAGTATTTT. Protein product: CASSLGGAGVDTQYF. The variable domain in full, with the rest retrieved from reference TRBV7-9 and TRBJ2-3, is DTGVSQNPRHKITKRGQNVTFRCDPISEHNRLYWYRQTLGQGPEFLTYFQNEAQLEKSRLLSDRFSAERPKGSFSTLEIQRTEQGDSAMYLCASSLGGAGVDTQYFGPGTRLTVL.

The gene calls are TRBV5-5 and TRBJ1-6, with D possibly TRBD1 on 5 matching bases. This CDR3 spans 16 amino acids. The V end lost 4 bases, the J end lost 0 bases, and 11 bases lay between the germline ends. Germline V CDR1 and CDR2: SGHKS, YYEKEE (reference sequence). In DNA, the CDR3 is TGTGCCAGCAGCCCGCTAAGGGGCTCCTATAATTCACCCCTCCACTTT. The encoded protein is CASSPLRGSYNSPLHF.

J is TRBJ2-2 and V is TRBV15, with D possibly being TRBD1 (5 bases). Germline CDR1 LNHNV, CDR2 YYDKDF (reference sequence). The CDR3 loop spans 15 amino acids. Trimming pared 1 base from V and 4 bases from J, leaving 10 bases between. CDR3 DNA: TGTGCCACCAGCAGAGGGCAGGGTAGCACCGGGGAGCTGTTTTTT. This sequence encodes CATSRGQGSTGELFF.

This clone was counted once. The gene calls are TRBV28 and TRBJ2-1; TRBD2 agrees at 13 bases. V gave up 3 bases and J gave up 5 bases; unmatched junction bases: 16. Germline assignment: CDR1 MDHEN and CDR2 SYDVKM. The CDR3 extends over 20 amino acids. The CDR3 DNA sequence: TGTGCCAGCAGTTTTGCCCCGAGGCGGACTAGCGGGAGAAAGGACAATGAGCAGTTCTTC. It translates to CASSFAPRRTSGRKDNEQFF.

This clone appeared a few times. The chain couples TRBV6-5 to TRBJ2-7, with 10 nucleotides matching TRBD2. The CDR3 length is 15 residues. Germline lookup yields CDR1 MNHEY and CDR2 SVGAGI. With 0 bases clipped from V and 5 bases from J, the junction kept 4 bases outside the gene matches. The CDR3 sequence is CASSYSVAGGNEQYF. The DNA for the CDR3 is TGTGCCAGCAGTTACTCCGTAGCGGGAGGCAACGAGCAGTACTTC.

CDR3 nucleotide sequence: TGTGCCAGCGGTAGATCGTCTCGCTACGAGCAGTACTTC. Its protein is CASGRSSRYEQYF. The rearrangement uses TRBV2 and TRBJ2-7; no clear D. Germline V gene data show CDR1 as SNHLY and CDR2 as FYNNEI. This CDR3 comprises 13 residues. V was trimmed by 8 bases and J by 3 bases, leaving 14 bases between them.

The rearrangement joins TRBV4-3 to TRBJ1-6; D unresolved. Germline V gene lookup returns CDR1 LGHNA and CDR2 YSLEER. The V end lost 1 base, the J end lost 6 bases, and 13 bases lay between the germline ends. The CDR3 totals 16 residues. CDR3 loop: CASSQGRGRSNSPLHF. CDR3 bases: TGCGCCAGCAGCCAAGGACGAGGAAGGTCTAATTCACCCCTCCACTTT.

The chain employs TRBV11-3 and TRBJ1-1, with 7 bases aligning to TRBD1. This CDR3 region has 13 residues. Per the germline V gene, CDR1 is SGHNT and CDR2 is YENEEA. J was trimmed by 4 bases and V by 4 bases; bases with no gene match: 3. The CDR3 loop is CASSSTGATEAFF. For the CDR3, the DNA is TGTGCCAGCAGCTCCACAGGGGCCACTGAAGCTTTCTTT.